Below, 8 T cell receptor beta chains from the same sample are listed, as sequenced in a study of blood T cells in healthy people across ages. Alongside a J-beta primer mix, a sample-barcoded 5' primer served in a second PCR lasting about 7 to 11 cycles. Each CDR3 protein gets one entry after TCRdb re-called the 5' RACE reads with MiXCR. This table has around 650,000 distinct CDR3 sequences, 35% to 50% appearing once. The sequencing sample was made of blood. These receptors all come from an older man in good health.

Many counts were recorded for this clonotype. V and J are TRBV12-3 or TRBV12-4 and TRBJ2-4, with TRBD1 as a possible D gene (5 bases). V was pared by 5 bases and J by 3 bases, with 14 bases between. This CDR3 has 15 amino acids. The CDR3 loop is CASSDRSEIKNIQYF. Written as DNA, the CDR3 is TGTGCCAGCAGTGACAGATCGGAGATCAAAAACATTCAGTACTTC.

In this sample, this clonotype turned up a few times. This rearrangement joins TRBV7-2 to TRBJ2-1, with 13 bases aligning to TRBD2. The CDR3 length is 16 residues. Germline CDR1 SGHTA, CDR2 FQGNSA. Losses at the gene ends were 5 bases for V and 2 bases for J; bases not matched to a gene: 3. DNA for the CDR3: TGTGCCAGCAGCGCACTAGCGGGGGGGCCCTACAATGAGCAGTTCTTC. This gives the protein CASSALAGGPYNEQFF.

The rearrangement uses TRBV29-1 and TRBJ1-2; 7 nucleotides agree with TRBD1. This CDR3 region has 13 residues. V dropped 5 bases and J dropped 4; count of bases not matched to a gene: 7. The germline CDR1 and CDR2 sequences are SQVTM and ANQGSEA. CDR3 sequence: CSVTGDRPYGYTF. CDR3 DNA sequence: TGCAGCGTTACAGGGGACAGACCCTATGGCTACACCTTC.

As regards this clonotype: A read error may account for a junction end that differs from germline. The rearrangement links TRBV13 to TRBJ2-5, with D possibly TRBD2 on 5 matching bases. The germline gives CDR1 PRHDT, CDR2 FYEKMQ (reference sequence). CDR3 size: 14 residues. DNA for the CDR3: TGTGCCAGCAGCTTAGCGACCTTGGGAGAGACCCGGTACTTC. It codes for CASSLATLGETRYF.

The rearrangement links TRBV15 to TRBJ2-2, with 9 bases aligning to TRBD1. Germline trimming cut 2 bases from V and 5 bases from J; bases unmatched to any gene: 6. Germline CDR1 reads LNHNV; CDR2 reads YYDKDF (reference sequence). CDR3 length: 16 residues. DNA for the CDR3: TGTGCCACCAGCAGATCACTACAGGGGGCGACCGGGGAGCTGTTTTTT. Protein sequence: CATSRSLQGATGELFF.

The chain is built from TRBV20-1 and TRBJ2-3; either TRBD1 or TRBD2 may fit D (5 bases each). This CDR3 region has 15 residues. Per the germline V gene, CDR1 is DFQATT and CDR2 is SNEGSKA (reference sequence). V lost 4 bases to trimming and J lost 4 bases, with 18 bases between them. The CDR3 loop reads CSAIPGRAVSDTQYF. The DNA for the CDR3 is TGCAGTGCTATACCGGGACGAGCTGTATCAGATACGCAGTATTTT.

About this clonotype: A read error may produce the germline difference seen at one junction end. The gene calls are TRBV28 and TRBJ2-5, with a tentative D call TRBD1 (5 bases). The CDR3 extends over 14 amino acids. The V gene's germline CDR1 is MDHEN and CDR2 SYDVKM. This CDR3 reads CASSQGTVQETRYF. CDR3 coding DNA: TGTGCCAGCAGTCAGGGAACAGTCCAAGAGACCCGGTACTTC.

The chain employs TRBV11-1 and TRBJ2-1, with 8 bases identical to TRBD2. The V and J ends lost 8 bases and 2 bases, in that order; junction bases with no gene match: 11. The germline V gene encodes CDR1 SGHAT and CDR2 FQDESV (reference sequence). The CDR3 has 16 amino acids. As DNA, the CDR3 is TGTGCCAGCGATACCCGACGGGAGGGCCCCTACAATGAGCAGTTCTTC. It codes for CASDTRREGPYNEQFF.